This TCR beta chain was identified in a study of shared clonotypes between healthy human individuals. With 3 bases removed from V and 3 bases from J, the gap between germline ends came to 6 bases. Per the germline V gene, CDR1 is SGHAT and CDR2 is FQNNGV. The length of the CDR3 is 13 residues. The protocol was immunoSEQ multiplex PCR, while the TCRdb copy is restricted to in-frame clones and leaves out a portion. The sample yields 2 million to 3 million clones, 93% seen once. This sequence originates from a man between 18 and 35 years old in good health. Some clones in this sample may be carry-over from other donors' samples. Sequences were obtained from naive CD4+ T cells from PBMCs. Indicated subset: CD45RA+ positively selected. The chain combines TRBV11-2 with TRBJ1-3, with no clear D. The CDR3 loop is CASSFSDGNTIYF. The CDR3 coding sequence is TGTGCCAGCAGCTTTTCAGATGGAAACACCATATATTTT.